These 6 T cell receptor beta chains were all obtained from the same sample, sequenced in a study of OX40 agonist ivuxolimab in advanced cancers. Sequencing used immunoSEQ multiplex PCR; TCRdb keeps in-frame clones, though not all of them. This sample yields under 50,000 clones, of which 88% are seen a single time; approximately 3.5% belongs to the top ten. The sequences come from CD4+ or CD8+ T cells sorted from blood, collected in a trial of the OX40 agonist ivuxolimab. Source of these receptors: an adult with an advanced solid tumor such as melanoma, head and neck, liver or kidney cancer.

V usage is TRBV5-4 and J usage is TRBJ2-7; TRBD1 might be the D (5 bases). The length of the CDR3 is 13 residues. Germline V lookup: CDR1 SGHNT, CDR2 YYREEE (reference sequence). V lost 5 bases and J 0 bases, leaving 9 bases between the germline ends. Written as DNA, the CDR3 is TGTGCCAGCAGGGCAGGGTACTCCTACGAGCAGTACTTC. It translates to CASRAGYSYEQYF.

J is TRBJ1-4 and V is TRBV7-6; 7 nucleotides align to TRBD1. With 5 bases clipped from V and 5 bases from J, the junction kept 5 bases outside the gene matches. CDR1 SGHVS and CDR2 FNYEAQ come from the germline V gene. This CDR3 is built from 14 residues. CDR3: CASSQTTGNEKLFF. The DNA for the CDR3 is TGTGCCAGCAGCCAGACGACAGGGAATGAAAAACTGTTTTTT.

J is TRBJ1-5 and V is TRBV11-3; TRBD1 aligns across 10 bases. V gave up 5 bases and J gave up 6 bases; unmatched junction bases: 7. CDR3 length: 15 amino acids. The germline V gene has CDR1 SGHNT and CDR2 YENEEA. This CDR3 is CASSTGQGMSQPQHF. CDR3 in DNA: TGTGCCAGCAGCACGGGACAGGGGATGAGTCAGCCCCAGCATTTT.

The rearrangement links TRBV15 to TRBJ1-2; 7 bases align to TRBD1. V shed 5 bases and J 8 bases; nucleotides not matched to a gene: 8. The CDR3 is 13 amino acids. CDR1 is LNHNV and CDR2 is YYDKDF in the germline V gene (reference sequence). CDR3 sequence reads: CATSLEQGEGYTF. CDR3 coding DNA: TGTGCCACCAGCCTAGAGCAGGGGGAGGGCTACACCTTC.

The CDR3 nucleotides read TGTGCCAGCAGCGCCCGAACAGGGGGCGGGGGCTATGGCTACACCTTC. Translated, it gives CASSARTGGGGYGYTF. This chain links TRBV9 with TRBJ1-2, with TRBD1 matching over 9 bases. This CDR3 contains 16 residues. Trimming took 3 bases from V and 4 from J; bases not matched to a gene: 10. The V gene's germline CDR1 is SGDLS and CDR2 YYNGEE.

V usage is TRBV30 and J usage is TRBJ1-1; D is unresolved. Deletions cut 0 bases from V and 1 base from J, with 6 bases between. The CDR3 is made up of 13 amino acids. CDR1 GTSNPN and CDR2 SVGIG come from the germline V gene (reference sequence). The CDR3 bases are TGTGCCTGGAGTGTACTGGGGAACACTGAAGCTTTCTTT. Translating it yields CAWSVLGNTEAFF.